This T cell receptor (beta chain) was sequenced for a study of shared clonotypes between healthy human individuals. Repertoires were generated with immunoSEQ multiplex PCR, while TCRdb's copy carries only in-frame clones and drops some. The data contain about 710,000 clones, approximately 77% of them singletons. CDR3 size: 14 residues. V gave up 6 bases and J gave up 4 bases, with 15 bases separating them. Germline V gene sequence: CDR1 LNHDA, CDR2 SQIVND (reference sequence). A split of CD4+ cells into CD45RA+ naive and CD45RA-negative memory subsets was performed. What was sequenced was memory CD4+ T cells sorted from blood. Subset meaning: CD45RA-negative fraction. This clonotype was sampled from a woman aged 25 to 39 in good health. The chain is built from TRBV19 and TRBJ1-1; possible D gene TRBD1, 6 bases. The CDR3 region has the DNA TGTGCCAGTAGCCAACAGGGAGACGCCACTGAAGCTTTCTTT. This translates into CASSQQGDATEAFF.